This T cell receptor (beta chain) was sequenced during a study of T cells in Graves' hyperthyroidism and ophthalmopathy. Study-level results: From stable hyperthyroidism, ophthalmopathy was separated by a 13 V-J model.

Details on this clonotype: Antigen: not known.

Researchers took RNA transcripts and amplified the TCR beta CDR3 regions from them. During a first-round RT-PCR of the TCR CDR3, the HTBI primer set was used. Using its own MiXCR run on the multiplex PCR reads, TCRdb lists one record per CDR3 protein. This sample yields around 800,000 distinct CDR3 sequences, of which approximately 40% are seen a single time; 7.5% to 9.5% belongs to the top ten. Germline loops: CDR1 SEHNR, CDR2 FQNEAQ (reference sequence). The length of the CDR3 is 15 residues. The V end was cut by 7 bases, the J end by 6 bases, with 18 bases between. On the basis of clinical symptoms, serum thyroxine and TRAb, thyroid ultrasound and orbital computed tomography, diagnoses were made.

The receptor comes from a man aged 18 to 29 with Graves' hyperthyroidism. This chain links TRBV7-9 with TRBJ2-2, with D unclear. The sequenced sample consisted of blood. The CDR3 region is CASTGWVSGPGELFF. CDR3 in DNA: TGTGCCAGCACCGGGTGGGTCAGTGGGCCCGGGGAGCTGTTTTTT.